This TCR beta chain originates from a study of T cell responses to AZD1222 COVID-19 vaccine. As to this clone: Antigen: not known.

The study, taken as a whole, reports: Elevations in Spike-specific TCR breadth and depth followed administration of two AZD1222 doses.

The CDR3 contains 15 residues. The germline V gene encodes CDR1 SEHNR and CDR2 FQNEAQ (reference sequence). With 4 bases removed from V and 4 bases from J, the gap between germline ends came to 14 bases. Researchers grouped second doses given at about 4 or about 12 weeks into one pool. Profiled with immunoSEQ multiplex PCR; TCRdb holds only in-frame clones, not every one. The data hold about 140,000 clones, with about 90% observed a single time. The rearrangement joins TRBV7-9 to TRBJ1-3, with no clear D. The sequencing used peripheral blood, collected 28 days after the second AZD1222 dose. This clonotype was sampled from an adult who received the AZD1222 COVID-19 vaccine. CDR3 in DNA: TGTGCCAGCAGCTCCGGGTCCCTGGGAGGAAACACCATATATTTT. It codes for CASSSGSLGGNTIYF.